The sequence of this T cell receptor (beta chain) was determined in a study of regulatory T cells in long-lasting Graves disease (dated by TCRdb to the early 2020s). Concerning the study at large: In the newly diagnosed Graves' disease group, patients had been taking antithyroid drugs for less than 3 months. Persistent Graves' disease patients were compared with newly diagnosed Graves' disease patients by peripheral blood TCR sequencing and RNA sequencing. The study was conducted in China and was registered as a clinical trial. A total of roughly 33 samples underwent TCR sequencing: about 13 from persistent and roughly 20 from newly diagnosed Graves' disease patients. On the study overall, not on this receptor specifically: Sequencing and analysis were restricted to the TCR beta chain. The authors acknowledged the small sample size as a limitation that may reduce accuracy. More public clonotypes were shared among persistent patients (under 3,000) than among newly diagnosed patients (just under 1,000). Compared with newly diagnosed patients, persistent Graves' disease patients had lower TCR Shannon entropy and fewer highly expanded clones, which suggests clonal expansion. Persistent disease showed preferential use of TRBV28, TRBJ1-2 and TRBJ2-5, whereas newly diagnosed disease favored TRBV20-1 and TRBJ2-1. Only peripheral blood was studied, because thyroid tissue, the primary lesion, was inaccessible.

Measured from the cysteine to the phenylalanine, the CDR3 is 15 residues long. The sequence is cut down to CDR3 DNA, 45 bases in frame from base 1. The germline V gene encodes CDR1 SGHRS and CDR2 YFSETQ. The sample holds many counts of this clonotype. It has no known antigen specificity. The junction shows a germline mismatch at one end, possibly a read error. Explained via the paper, the time point label denotes: newly diagnosed GD, antithyroid drugs for less than 3 months. For both TCR sequencing and RNA sequencing, RNA was extracted from PBMCs in TRIzol. The diagnosis of Graves' disease followed American Thyroid Association guidelines. Patients for the study were recruited at an endocrinology department in Xi'an, China. Each patient gave approximately 10 milliliters of peripheral blood, collected in an EDTA anticoagulant tube. Ficoll Paque Plus density gradient separation was used to isolate PBMCs, and no further T cell sorting was performed. An Agilent 2100 Bioanalyzer and agarose gel were used to check RNA quality, and a NanoDrop 2000 was used to measure RNA concentration.

Receptor amplification or capture employed multiplex PCR. Reads for this sample came from an Illumina HiSeq 4000. TCR beta libraries were built with iRepertoire HTBI primers and Arm-PCR amplification of CDR3 regions. Before sequencing, the PCR products went through gel purification. Regarding the original processing steps: Across samples, around 62 TRBV and 13 to 15 TRBJ segments were identified and used for gene usage analysis of CDR3 amino acid clonotypes. COPE and FqMerger were used to merge the filtered high-quality paired reads into contigs. BLAST was used to align contigs to IMGT TRBV, TRBD and TRBJ reference genes, with CDR3 defined following IMGT. Highly expanded clones were defined as clonotypes with a frequency above 0.1%. Repertoire diversity was measured by Shannon entropy, and V-J evenness by the Gini coefficient. Clonotypes shared by more than one individual were considered public. TCRdb reanalyzed the raw reads on its own, using fastp at Q25 for trimming and MiXCR for clone calling, and kept in-frame beta chains. Rows with a matching CDR3 protein are joined into one entry that keeps the most common DNA and genes. TCRdb assigned the V and J calls; the authors' analysis was not used. The sample has under 250,000 distinct CDR3 sequences on record, approximately 18% of them singletons. Roughly 12% of the sample rests with the top ten.

This sample was shared with a second study, whose subject was T cells in Graves' hyperthyroidism and ophthalmopathy. The second study also describes: Stable Graves' hyperthyroidism was defined as the absence of progression to ophthalmopathy over 18 months of follow-up. Hyperthyroidism patients were newly diagnosed, had a disease duration of under 2 months, and were aged 18 to 65 years. Exclusion was applied to patients with uncontrolled infections, other autoimmune diseases, pregnancy or lactation. Diagnoses were established on the basis of clinical symptoms, serum thyroxine and TRAb, thyroid ultrasound, and orbital computed tomography. The first round of RT-PCR for the TCR CDR3 was performed with the HTBI primer set and the Qiagen OneStep RT-PCR kit. Most expanded thyroid clonotypes (frequency above 0.001) were also detected in blood, suggesting blood repertoires may reflect thyroid immune responses. A 13 V-J signature model separated ophthalmopathy from stable hyperthyroidism, with approximately 87% sensitivity and 81% to 82% specificity in cross-validation and 80%/75% in testing. In validation, progression to ophthalmopathy was predicted by the model with 65% to 71% sensitivity and 72% to 80% specificity, a median of approximately 6.5 months before onset. To identify TCR V-J signatures that set the groups apart, the researchers used a discovery cohort of more than 95 patients, made up of approximately 43 with Graves' ophthalmopathy and some 60 with stable Graves' hyperthyroidism. Prospective prediction of ophthalmopathy was tested in an independent validation cohort consisting of about 19 hyperthyroidism patients and approximately 16 patients who later progressed to ophthalmopathy. The 90 or so discovery patients were randomly split 7:3 into training and test sets. In more than five Graves' hyperthyroidism patients, the study also compared T-cell repertoires from thyroid tissue with T-cell repertoires from blood. Following sampling, methimazole starting at 30 mg daily was given to hyperthyroidism patients, and high-dose intravenous methylprednisolone was given to ophthalmopathy patients. Libraries were constructed in a second round of multiplex PCR, after which size selection and purification were performed. Paired-end sequencing of the libraries was performed with 100 bp reads on an Illumina HiSeq2000. SOAPnuke was used to process the raw data, throwing out any read that contained adapters or uncalled bases, had a mean Phred below 15, or lacked an exact constant-primer or identifier match. High-quality paired reads were merged with COPE v1.2.5, and unique nucleotide sequences were defined as clonotypes. Clonotypes were aligned to IMGT TRBV, TRBD and TRBJ reference segments using MiTCR v1.1. The analysis was restricted to V-J combinations with a frequency above 0.0001, which together covered about 99% of the repertoires. The TCS score was defined as F50 (clonal expansion) divided by E x V (chaos), with BLOSUM62-based TCRdist calculated between CDR3 peptides within each V-J. Welch's t-statistics and random forest reduced 450 to 600 V-J features to 13, which were used in a naive Bayes classifier (R e1071). No statistical method was used to fix the sample size in advance, and group allocation was not hidden from the investigators. The paper describes TCR Vbeta CDR3 sequencing of more than 120 peripheral blood samples, made up of about 40 ophthalmopathy patients, 70 to 80 hyperthyroidism patients and 17 progressor patients.

The receptor chain draws on TRBV5-1 and TRBJ1-2; the D gene lacks a confident call. Sequenced material: peripheral blood mononuclear cells (PBMCs), taken at new diagnosis, from a patient treated with antithyroid drugs. This TCR came from a woman under 40 with Graves disease. Donor details come from another sample of the same person, matched by shared clones. The CDR3 in this case is CASSLDDTGFYGYTF. The DNA reads TGTGCCAGCAGCTTGGATGATACGGGATTCTATGGCTACACCTTC. The reference TRBV5-1 and TRBJ1-2 proteins fill in what lies around the CDR3, so the full variable domain reads KAGVTQTPRYLIKTRGQQVTLSCSPISGHRSVSWYQQTPGQGLQFLFEYFSETQRNKGNFPGRFSGRQFSNSRSEMNVSTLELGDSALYLCASSLDDTGFYGYTFGSGTRLTVV.